The subject of this entry is one T cell receptor (beta chain). V lost 8 bases to trimming and J lost 7 bases, with 18 bases between them. CDR1 is MGHDK and CDR2 is SYGVNS in the germline V gene. This CDR3 spans 15 amino acids. Reverse transcription of about 0.45 to 1 ug RNA was performed with random hexamers. TCRdb ran MiXCR on the immunoSEQ multiplex PCR reads and lists one entry per CDR3 protein. Of around 130,000 distinct CDR3 sequences listed, around 94% are singletons. This entry belongs to a study of CD8 T cells in Susac syndrome. The chain has TRBV25-1 and TRBJ1-6; possibly TRBD1 for D (6 bases). Sequenced material: CD8+ T cells from PBMCs. The TCR originated in a human donor with Susac syndrome. CDR3 loop: CASQPLGQLNSPLHF. The CDR3, as DNA: TGTGCCAGCCAACCCCTTGGACAGTTGAATTCACCCCTCCACTTT.